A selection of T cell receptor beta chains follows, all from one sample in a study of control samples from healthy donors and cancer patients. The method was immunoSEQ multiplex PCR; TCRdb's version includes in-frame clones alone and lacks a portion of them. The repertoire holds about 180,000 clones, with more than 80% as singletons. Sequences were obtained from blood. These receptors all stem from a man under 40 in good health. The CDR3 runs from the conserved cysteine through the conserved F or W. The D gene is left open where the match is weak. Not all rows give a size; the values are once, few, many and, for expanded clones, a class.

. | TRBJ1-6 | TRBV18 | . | CASSPEGRSNSPLHF | TGTGCCAGCTCGCCCGAGGGGCGATCTAATTCACCCCTCCACTTT
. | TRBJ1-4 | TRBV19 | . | CASRLQGLEKLFF | TGTGCCAGTAGATTACAGGGACTCGAAAAACTGTTTTTT
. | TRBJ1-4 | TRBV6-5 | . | CASSYSGRDEKLFF | TGTGCCAGCAGTTACTCCGGGAGGGATGAAAAACTGTTTTTT
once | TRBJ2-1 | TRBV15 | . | CATSSDTRGEQFF | TGTGCCACCAGCAGCGATACTAGAGGTGAGCAGTTCTTC
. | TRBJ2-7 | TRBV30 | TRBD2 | CAWNTGTSVNEQYF | TGTGCCTGGAATACCGGGACTAGCGTCAACGAGCAGTACTTC
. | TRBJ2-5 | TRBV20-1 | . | CSASSGALQETQYF | TGCAGTGCTAGTTCCGGGGCCCTACAAGAGACCCAGTACTTC
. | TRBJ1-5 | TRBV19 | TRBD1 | CASSRWAGGNQPQHF | TGTGCCAGTAGTAGATGGGCAGGGGGTAATCAGCCCCAGCATTTT
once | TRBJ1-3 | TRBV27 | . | CASSPSPEGTLFLNSGNTIYF | TGTGCCAGCAGTCCCTCCCCGGAGGGGACCTTATTCCTAAACTCTGGAAACACCATATATTTT
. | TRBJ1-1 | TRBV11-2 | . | CASSFRTGNTEAFF | TGTGCCAGCAGCTTCAGGACGGGGAACACTGAAGCTTTCTTT
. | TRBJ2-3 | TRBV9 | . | CASSVHSTDTQYF | TGTGCCAGCAGCGTACACAGCACAGATACGCAGTATTTT
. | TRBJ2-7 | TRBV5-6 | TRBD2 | CASSAGVSYEQYF | TGTGCCAGCAGCGCGGGGGTTTCGTACGAGCAGTACTTC
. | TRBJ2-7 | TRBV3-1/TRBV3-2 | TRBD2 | CASSQSGRVSYEQYF | TGTGCCAGCAGCCAGAGCGGGAGGGTTTCCTACGAGCAGTACTTC
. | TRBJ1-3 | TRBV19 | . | CASIRDGASGNTIYF | TGTGCCAGTATCCGTGATGGGGCCTCTGGAAACACCATATATTTT
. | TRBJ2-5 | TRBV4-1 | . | CASSQERGGHETQYF | TGCGCCAGCAGCCAAGAGCGGGGCGGCCATGAGACCCAGTACTTC
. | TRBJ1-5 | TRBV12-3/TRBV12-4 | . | CASSFFSRQPQHF | TGTGCCAGCAGTTTTTTCAGTCGACAGCCCCAGCATTTT
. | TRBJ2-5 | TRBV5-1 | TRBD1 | CASSLAGQGWETQYF | TGCGCCAGCAGCTTGGCCGGACAGGGGTGGGAGACCCAGTACTTC
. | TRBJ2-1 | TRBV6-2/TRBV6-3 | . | CASSYYGVYNEQFF | TGTGCCAGCAGTTACTACGGGGTCTACAATGAGCAGTTCTTC
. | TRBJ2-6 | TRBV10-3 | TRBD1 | CAIRTGDGANVLTF | TGTGCCATCAGAACAGGGGATGGGGCCAACGTCCTGACTTTC
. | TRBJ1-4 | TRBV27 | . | CASSLSYRTFNEKLFF | TGTGCCAGCAGTCTTTCCTACAGGACCTTTAATGAAAAACTGTTTTTT
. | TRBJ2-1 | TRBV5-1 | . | CASSPDGGGLNEQFF | TGCGCCAGCAGCCCCGACGGTGGGGGCCTCAATGAGCAGTTCTTC
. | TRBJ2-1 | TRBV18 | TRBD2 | CASSPGLAGDFIADQFF | TGTGCCAGCTCACCGGGACTAGCGGGAGATTTTATAGCCGATCAGTTCTTC
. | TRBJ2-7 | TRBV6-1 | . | CASSLGGGREQYF | TGTGCCAGCAGCCTCGGTGGGGGGCGCGAGCAGTACTTC
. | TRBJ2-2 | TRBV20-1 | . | CSASMSPTSNTGELFF | TGCAGTGCTAGTATGTCCCCGACTTCCAACACCGGGGAGCTGTTTTTT
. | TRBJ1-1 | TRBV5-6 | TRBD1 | CASSLWQGADAFF | TGTGCCAGCAGCTTGTGGCAGGGGGCTGACGCTTTCTTT
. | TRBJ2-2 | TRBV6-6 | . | CASRYRGHTGELFF | TGTGCCAGCAGATACCGGGGACACACCGGGGAGCTGTTTTTT
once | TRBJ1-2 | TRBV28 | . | CASSVLGNYGYTF | TGTGCCAGCAGTGTTTTAGGAAACTATGGCTACACCTTC
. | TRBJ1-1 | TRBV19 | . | CASTPGRVTEAFF | TGTGCCAGTACCCCCGGCCGTGTCACTGAAGCTTTCTTT
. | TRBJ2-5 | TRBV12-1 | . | CASSAGARTGVKETQYF | TGTGCCAGCAGCGCAGGGGCACGGACAGGGGTAAAGGAGACCCAGTACTTC
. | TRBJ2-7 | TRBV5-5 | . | CASRRGRGYPPYEQYF | TGTGCCAGCCGCCGTGGGCGGGGATATCCCCCCTACGAGCAGTACTTC
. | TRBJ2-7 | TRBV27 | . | CASSFKPSYEQYF | TGTGCCAGCAGTTTTAAGCCCTCCTACGAGCAGTACTTC
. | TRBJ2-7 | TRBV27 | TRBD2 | CASSSGTKTYEQYF | TGTGCCAGCAGTTCCGGGACTAAGACCTACGAGCAGTACTTC
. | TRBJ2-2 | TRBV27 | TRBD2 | CASTTLAEGAGELFF | TGTGCCAGCACTACACTAGCGGAGGGTGCCGGGGAGCTGTTTTTT